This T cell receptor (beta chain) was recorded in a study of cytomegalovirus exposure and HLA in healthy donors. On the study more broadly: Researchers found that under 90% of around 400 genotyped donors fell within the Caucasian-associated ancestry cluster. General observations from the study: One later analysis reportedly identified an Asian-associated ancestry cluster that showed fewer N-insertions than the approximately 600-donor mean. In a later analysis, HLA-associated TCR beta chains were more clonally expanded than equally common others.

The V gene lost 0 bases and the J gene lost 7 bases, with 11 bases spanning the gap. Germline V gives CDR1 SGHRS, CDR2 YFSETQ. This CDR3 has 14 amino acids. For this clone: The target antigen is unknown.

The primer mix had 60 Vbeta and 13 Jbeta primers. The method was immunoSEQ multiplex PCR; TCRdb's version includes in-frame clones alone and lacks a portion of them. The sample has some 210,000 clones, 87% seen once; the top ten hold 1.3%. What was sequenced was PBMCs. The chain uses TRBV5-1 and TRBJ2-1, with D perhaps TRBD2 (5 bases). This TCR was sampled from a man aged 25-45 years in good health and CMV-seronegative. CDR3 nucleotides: TGCGCCAGCAGCTTGGTTGTGTCGGGGAATGAGCAGTTCTTC. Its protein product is CASSLVVSGNEQFF.